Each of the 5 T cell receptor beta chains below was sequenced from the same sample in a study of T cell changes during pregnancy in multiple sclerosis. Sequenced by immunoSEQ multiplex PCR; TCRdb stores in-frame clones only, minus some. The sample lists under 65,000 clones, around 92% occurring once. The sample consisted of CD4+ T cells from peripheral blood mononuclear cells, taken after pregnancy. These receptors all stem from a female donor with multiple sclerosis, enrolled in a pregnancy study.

The CDR3: CASSISGVADTQYF. CDR3 DNA: TGTGCCAGTAGTATTTCAGGGGTCGCAGATACGCAGTATTTT. This chain connects TRBV19 to TRBJ2-3, with a tentative D call TRBD1 (6 bases). Germline V gene sequence: CDR1 LNHDA, CDR2 SQIVND (reference sequence). The V and J ends lost 3 bases and 4 bases respectively, with 11 bases between them. The CDR3 covers 14 residues.

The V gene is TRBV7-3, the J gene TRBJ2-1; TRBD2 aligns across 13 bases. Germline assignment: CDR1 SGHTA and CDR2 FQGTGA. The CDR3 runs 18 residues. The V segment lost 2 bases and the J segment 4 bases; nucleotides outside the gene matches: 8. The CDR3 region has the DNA TGTGCCAGCAGCTTATTCTCCCCGACTAGCGGGGGGTACAATGAGCAGTTCTTC. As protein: CASSLFSPTSGGYNEQFF.

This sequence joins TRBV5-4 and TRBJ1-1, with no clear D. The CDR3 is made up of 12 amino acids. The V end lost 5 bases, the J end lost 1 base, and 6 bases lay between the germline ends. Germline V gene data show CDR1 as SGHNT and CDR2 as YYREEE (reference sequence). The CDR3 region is CASSPRNTEAFF. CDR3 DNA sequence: TGTGCCAGCAGTCCCAGGAACACTGAAGCTTTCTTT.

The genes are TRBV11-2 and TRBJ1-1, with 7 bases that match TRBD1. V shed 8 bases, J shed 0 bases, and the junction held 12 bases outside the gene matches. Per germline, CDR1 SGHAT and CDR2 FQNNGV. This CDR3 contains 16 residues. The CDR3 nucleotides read TGTGCCAGCGGCTACTCATCGGGACAGCTGAACACTGAAGCTTTCTTT. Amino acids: CASGYSSGQLNTEAFF. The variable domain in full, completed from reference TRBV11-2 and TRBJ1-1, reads EAGVAQSPRYKIIEKRQSVAFWCNPISGHATLYWYQQILGQGPKLLIQFQNNGVVDDSQLPKDRFSAERLKGVDSTLKIQPAKLEDSAVYLCASGYSSGQLNTEAFFGQGTRLTVV.

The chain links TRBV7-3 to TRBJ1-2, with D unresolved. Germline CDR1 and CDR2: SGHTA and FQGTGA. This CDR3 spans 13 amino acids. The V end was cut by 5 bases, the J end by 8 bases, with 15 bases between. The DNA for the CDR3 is TGTGCCAGCAGCCCATCCCCCGGGTTCGGCTACACCTTC. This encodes CASSPSPGFGYTF.